One T cell receptor beta chain is described in this entry. Some clones are missing from TCRdb's copy, which holds only in-frame ones; the method was immunoSEQ multiplex PCR. The table records tens of thousands of clones, 95% to 96% of them present only once. This sample was taken from a study of technical replicates of blood from a few donors. Germline V gene sequence: CDR1 MDHEN, CDR2 SYDVKM. The V and J ends lost 5 bases and 4 bases, in that order; junction bases with no gene match: 11. The CDR3 extends over 16 amino acids. The clonotype comes from a human donor in good health. The chain links TRBV28 to TRBJ1-5, with 7 positions matching TRBD1. Sequenced sample: T cells isolated from PBMCs. For the CDR3, the DNA is TGTGCCAGCAGTCAAGGGATGGGACAGAGAAATCAGCCCCAGCATTTT. It codes for CASSQGMGQRNQPQHF.